Below are 29 T cell receptor beta chains sequenced from a single sample in a study of shared clonotypes between healthy human individuals (TCRdb year 2020). Library preparation employed the immunoSEQ multiplex PCR assay. TCRdb carries this immuneACCESS record with in-frame sequences only. Its versions omit some clonotypes, under half of them owing to an unresolved V gene in the studies checked, with the rest unexplained. The sample data list 2 million to 2.5 million clones, and approximately 95% of these were observed just once. The ten largest clonotypes hold 0.13% of the sample. The sample comprised naive CD4+ T cells sorted from blood. Per the publication, the cell subset or site label means: CD45RA+ positively selected. These receptors were taken from a man between 18 and 35 years old in good health.

The table lists this clone with a few counts. This sequence joins TRBV4-3 and TRBJ1-1, with D possibly TRBD1 on 5 matching bases. This CDR3 is 15 amino acids long. V was shortened by 0 bases and J by 4 bases, with 12 bases between the two germline ends. Germline lookup yields CDR1 LGHNA and CDR2 YSLEER. CDR3 coding DNA: TGCGCCAGCAGCCAAGATTCACATGGGGGCACTGAAGCTTTCTTT. Translation: CASSQDSHGGTEAFF.

The chain combines TRBV18 with TRBJ1-6; TRBD1 matches at 8 bases. The CDR3 sequence is 15 residues long. J lost 7 bases, V lost 5 bases, and 7 bases had no gene match. Germline loops: CDR1 KGHSH, CDR2 LQKENI. The CDR3 DNA follows: TGTGCCAGCTCAACCGGGACAGGCCCGAATTCACCCCTCCACTTT. Translation: CASSTGTGPNSPLHF.

Only one count was recorded for this clone. The rearrangement joins TRBV9 to TRBJ2-7; the match to TRBD2 covers 12 bases. Unmatched junction bases numbered 3, after V lost 3 bases and J lost 5 bases. Germline V gene data show CDR1 as SGDLS and CDR2 as YYNGEE. The CDR3 covers 14 residues. The CDR3 protein is CASSGGLAGNEQYF. CDR3 DNA: TGTGCCAGCAGCGGCGGACTAGCGGGAAACGAGCAGTACTTC.

The V gene is TRBV30, the J gene TRBJ2-2; D is uncertain. Germline CDR1 is GTSNPN and CDR2 is SVGIG (reference sequence). This CDR3 has 13 residues. Trimming took 0 bases from V and 6 from J, leaving 8 bases between them. This chain's CDR3 is CAWSVSVAGELFF. DNA for the CDR3: TGTGCCTGGAGTGTGTCGGTGGCCGGGGAGCTGTTTTTT.

The chain joins TRBV5-5 to TRBJ1-1; D call uncertain. CDR1 and CDR2 (germline): SGHKS, YYEKEE (reference sequence). The CDR3 length is 15 residues. Trimming took 4 bases from V and 4 from J, leaving 17 bases between them. CDR3 sequence: CASSRFPGTGTEAFF. CDR3 DNA sequence: TGTGCCAGCAGCCGATTCCCCGGCACTGGCACTGAAGCTTTCTTT.

The chain joins TRBV5-1 to TRBJ1-3; TRBD1 agrees at 8 bases. This CDR3 spans 19 amino acids. V shed 4 bases and J 1 base; nucleotides not matched to a gene: 16. CDR1 SGHRS and CDR2 YFSETQ come from the germline V gene. CDR3 protein: CASSVAGTGHPASGNTIYF. The CDR3 coding sequence is TGCGCCAGCAGCGTTGCAGGGACAGGTCACCCTGCATCTGGAAACACCATATATTTT.

This clone was found a few times. This chain links TRBV25-1 with TRBJ2-7; 11 positions match TRBD1. This CDR3 is 15 amino acids long. V trimming: 4 bases; J trimming: 4 bases; junction bases outside the gene matches: 6. Germline lookup yields CDR1 MGHDK and CDR2 SYGVNS. The CDR3 region is CASSAFRDRGYEQYF. CDR3 sequence (DNA): TGTGCCAGCAGTGCCTTTCGGGACAGGGGGTACGAGCAGTACTTC.

A note on this clone: Other nucleotide sequences in the sample specify the same CDR3. This chain uses TRBV6-1 with TRBJ2-5; the D is unclear. The CDR3 has 14 amino acids. Germline V gives CDR1 MNHNS, CDR2 SASEGT. Trimming took off 4 bases at V and 1 base at J, with 10 bases between the two ends. CDR3 amino acids: CASSAGRGQETQYF. The CDR3 nucleotides read TGTGCCAGCAGTGCCGGTCGCGGCCAAGAGACCCAGTACTTC.

This chain joins TRBV5-1 and TRBJ1-1; D call uncertain. The V gene's germline CDR1 is SGHRS and CDR2 YFSETQ. This CDR3 contains 16 residues. Trimming pared 1 base from V and 0 bases from J, leaving 13 bases between. The CDR3 region has the DNA TGCGCCAGCAGCTTGCTGGGAGAACTGATGAACACTGAAGCTTTCTTT. Translated, it gives CASSLLGELMNTEAFF.

The rearrangement joins TRBV11-2 to TRBJ2-1; 7 bases match TRBD2. The CDR3 has 15 residues. Germline V CDR1 and CDR2: SGHAT, FQNNGV. The V and J ends lost 1 base and 7 bases, in that order; junction bases with no gene match: 7. DNA for the CDR3: TGTGCCAGCAGCTTAGCCACACTAGCGCGGAATGAGCAGTTCTTC. Protein product: CASSLATLARNEQFF.

About this clone itself: Other DNA sequences in the sample encode the same CDR3. This chain links TRBV7-2 with TRBJ2-5; 9 bases agree with TRBD2. CDR3 length equals 15 residues. Germline assignment: CDR1 SGHTA and CDR2 FQGNSA. The V gene end was trimmed by 3 bases and the J gene end by 2 bases; junction bases not matched to a gene: 4. The CDR3 reads CASSLGGRVQETQYF. The CDR3 nucleotides read TGTGCCAGCAGCTTGGGCGGGAGGGTGCAAGAGACCCAGTACTTC. The whole variable domain, remainder taken from reference TRBV7-2 and TRBJ2-5, is GAGVSQSPSNKVTEKGKDVELRCDPISGHTALYWYRQSLGQGLEFLIYFQGNSAPDKSGLPSDRFSAERTGGSVSTLTIQRTQQEDSAVYLCASSLGGRVQETQYFGPGTRLLVL.

The genes are TRBV11-3 and TRBJ2-3, with 9 positions matching TRBD1. The J segment lost 3 bases and the V segment lost 5 bases, leaving 3 bases of the junction unmatched. The CDR3 contains 14 residues. CDR1 and CDR2 (germline): SGHNT, YENEEA. CDR3 sequence: CASSRQGGTDTQYF. The CDR3 DNA sequence: TGTGCCAGCAGCCGACAGGGGGGGACAGATACGCAGTATTTT.

This clone is a singleton in its sample. V gene TRBV6-1 combines with J gene TRBJ2-1, with D possibly matching TRBD2 (6 bases). This CDR3 contains 13 residues. Germline V gene sequence: CDR1 MNHNS, CDR2 SASEGT. The ends were cut back, 4 bases at V and 9 bases at J, with 13 bases in the middle. CDR3 coding DNA: TGTGCCAGCAGTGGACGGCGGGAAGGTGAGCAGTTCTTC. It codes for CASSGRREGEQFF.

A note on this clone: Other DNA sequences in this specimen translate into the identical CDR3. The V gene is TRBV14, the J gene TRBJ1-1, with D uncertain. In germline, CDR1 is SGHDN, CDR2 FVKESK. The CDR3 has 13 amino acids. The ends were cut back, 0 bases at V and 3 bases at J, with 5 bases in the middle. CDR3: CASSQDRYTEAFF. CDR3 coding DNA: TGTGCCAGCAGCCAAGATCGGTACACTGAAGCTTTCTTT.

The chain joins TRBV10-1 to TRBJ2-3; D possibly corresponds to TRBD2 (5 bases). CDR1 and CDR2 from the germline V gene are WNHNN and SYGVQD (reference sequence). The CDR3 consists of 16 residues. V dropped 3 bases and J dropped 4 bases, with 17 bases sitting between them. The CDR3 bases are TGCGCCAGCAGTGACCGAGGACTCTTTCCCCCAGATACGCAGTATTTT. Its protein is CASSDRGLFPPDTQYF.

The V gene is TRBV4-2, the J gene TRBJ2-7; possible D gene TRBD2, 5 bases. Germline V gene data show CDR1 as LGHNA and CDR2 as YNFKEQ. The CDR3 contains 15 residues. V lost 3 bases, J lost 3 bases, and 15 bases lay in between. The CDR3 region is CASSHSGSLNYEQYF. The CDR3 nucleotides read TGTGCCAGCAGCCATAGTGGGAGCCTGAACTACGAGCAGTACTTC.

As regards this clone: The junction does not match germline at one end; this may be a read error. This rearrangement joins TRBV28 to TRBJ1-5; 7 nucleotides line up with TRBD1. Germline V gene lookup returns CDR1 MDHEN and CDR2 SYDVKM. The CDR3 sequence is 15 residues long. Here the CDR3 reads CASSPGQGGNRPQHF. CDR3 DNA sequence: TGTGCCAGCAGCCCCGGGCAGGGGGGAAATCGGCCCCAGCATTTT.

Concerning this clone: The sample holds other DNA sequences that translate to the same CDR3. The rearrangement joins TRBV5-1 to TRBJ1-5; D is uncertain. From germline, CDR1 is SGHRS and CDR2 YFSETQ. This CDR3 region has 15 residues. V was trimmed by 0 bases and J by 0 bases, leaving 7 bases between them. CDR3 protein: CASSLGDYSNQPQHF. In nucleotides, the CDR3 is TGCGCCAGCAGCTTGGGGGATTATAGCAATCAGCCCCAGCATTTT.

The chain has TRBV5-6 and TRBJ2-7, with D perhaps TRBD1 (6 bases). This CDR3 contains 16 residues. Germline CDR1 and CDR2: SGHDT and YYEEEE. The germline V and J ends were trimmed by 1 base and 2 bases, with 16 bases remaining between them. The CDR3 here is CASSLLGDTPTYEQYF. In DNA, the CDR3 is TGTGCCAGCAGCTTGCTAGGGGACACCCCCACCTACGAGCAGTACTTC. The full variable domain, with the rest looked up from reference TRBV5-6 and TRBJ2-7, is DAGVTQSPTHLIKTRGQQVTLRCSPKSGHDTVSWYQQALGQGPQFIFQYYEEEERQRGNFPDRFSGHQFPNYSSELNVNALLLGDSALYLCASSLLGDTPTYEQYFGPGTRLTVT.

The genes are TRBV9 and TRBJ1-4, with 8 positions matching TRBD1. Trimming took 3 bases from V and 6 from J; bases not matched to a gene: 13. CDR1 is SGDLS, CDR2 YYNGEE, per germline. This CDR3 has 17 amino acids. The DNA of the CDR3 is TGTGCCAGCAGCGCGGGGGACAGGAGGCCAGGGGATGAAAAACTGTTTTTT. It codes for CASSAGDRRPGDEKLFF. The whole variable domain, filled in from reference TRBV9 and TRBJ1-4, reads DSGVTQTPKHLITATGQRVTLRCSPRSGDLSVYWYQQSLDQGLQFLIQYYNGEERAKGNILERFSAQQFPDLHSELNLSSLELGDSALYFCASSAGDRRPGDEKLFFGSGTQLSVL.

This chain links TRBV7-2 with TRBJ1-6; D remains unclear. Germline CDR1 reads SGHTA; CDR2 reads FQGNSA. There are 14 residues in the CDR3. V shed 6 bases and J shed 4 bases, with 10 bases lying between them. The CDR3 sequence: CASSDRQYNSPLHF. CDR3 DNA sequence: TGTGCCAGCAGTGACCGCCAGTATAATTCACCCCTCCACTTT. Filled out from reference TRBV7-2 and TRBJ1-6, the complete variable domain reads GAGVSQSPSNKVTEKGKDVELRCDPISGHTALYWYRQSLGQGLEFLIYFQGNSAPDKSGLPSDRFSAERTGGSVSTLTIQRTQQEDSAVYLCASSDRQYNSPLHFGNGTRLTVT.

The chain employs TRBV30 and TRBJ1-6; no definite D call. The CDR3 runs 15 residues. Germline V lookup: CDR1 GTSNPN, CDR2 SVGIG (reference sequence). V lost 4 bases and J 2 bases, leaving 12 bases between the germline ends. CDR3 sequence: CAWMPPRTYNSPLHF. CDR3 nucleotides: TGTGCCTGGATGCCCCCGCGAACCTATAATTCACCCCTCCACTTT.

The rearrangement links TRBV7-2 to TRBJ2-1, with 9 bases identical to TRBD2. This CDR3 is 15 amino acids long. Germline CDR1 reads SGHTA; CDR2 reads FQGNSA. With 1 base clipped from V and 6 bases from J, the junction kept 4 bases outside the gene matches. In nucleotides, the CDR3 is TGTGCCAGCAGCTTAGTCGCTAGCGGGACCAATGAGCAGTTCTTC. Protein product: CASSLVASGTNEQFF.

Comment on this clone: Other DNA sequences in the same sample also yield this CDR3. J is TRBJ2-7 and V is TRBV6-1, with 10 nucleotides matching TRBD2. This CDR3 is built from 15 residues. The V gene end was trimmed by 1 base and the J gene end by 4 bases; junction bases not matched to a gene: 4. The germline CDR1 and CDR2 sequences are MNHNS and SASEGT. The CDR3 DNA reads TGTGCCAGCAGTGAAGGGACTAGCGGATCTTACGAGCAGTACTTC. Its protein product is CASSEGTSGSYEQYF.

The rearrangement links TRBV18 to TRBJ1-5; no firm D call. The length of the CDR3 is 14 residues. Germline loops: CDR1 KGHSH, CDR2 LQKENI. The V gene lost 3 bases and the J gene lost 4 bases, with 10 bases spanning the gap. CDR3 in amino acids: CASSPQHPNQPQHF. Here the CDR3 DNA reads TGTGCCAGCTCACCCCAACACCCAAATCAGCCCCAGCATTTT.

The gene calls are TRBV4-3 and TRBJ2-3; D is unclear. The V gene lost 4 bases and the J gene lost 0 bases, with 11 bases spanning the gap. Germline V gene sequence: CDR1 LGHNA, CDR2 YSLEER. This CDR3 is built from 15 residues. The CDR3 bases are TGCGCCAGCAGCCCCCTGAGAGCTAGCACAGATACGCAGTATTTT. Translating it yields CASSPLRASTDTQYF.

This clone was observed a single time. The chain employs TRBV18 and TRBJ2-5; D might be TRBD2 (6 bases). The CDR3 length is 13 residues. Trimming removed 5 bases at V and 5 bases at J, with 12 bases between. Germline CDR1 reads KGHSH; CDR2 reads LQKENI. In nucleotides, the CDR3 is TGTGCCAGCTCAATAGCGGCAAGGGAGACCCAGTACTTC. Translating it yields CASSIAARETQYF.

V usage is TRBV6-5 and J usage is TRBJ1-3; D gene ambiguous. Per the germline V gene, CDR1 is MNHEY and CDR2 is SVGAGI. V was trimmed by 6 bases and J by 4 bases, leaving 10 bases between them. The CDR3 runs to 13 residues. CDR3 in DNA: TGTGCCAGCAGCCGGGAACCGGGAAACACCATATATTTT. Residues: CASSREPGNTIYF.

The chain joins TRBV15 to TRBJ1-5, with TRBD1 matching 10 bases. With 1 base clipped from V and 11 bases from J, the junction kept 8 bases outside the gene matches. The CDR3 loop spans 15 amino acids. Germline V gives CDR1 LNHNV, CDR2 YYDKDF (reference sequence). The CDR3 region has the DNA TGTGCCACCAGCAGAGTTCCCGGGACAGGGGATACCCAGCATTTT. This translates into CATSRVPGTGDTQHF.